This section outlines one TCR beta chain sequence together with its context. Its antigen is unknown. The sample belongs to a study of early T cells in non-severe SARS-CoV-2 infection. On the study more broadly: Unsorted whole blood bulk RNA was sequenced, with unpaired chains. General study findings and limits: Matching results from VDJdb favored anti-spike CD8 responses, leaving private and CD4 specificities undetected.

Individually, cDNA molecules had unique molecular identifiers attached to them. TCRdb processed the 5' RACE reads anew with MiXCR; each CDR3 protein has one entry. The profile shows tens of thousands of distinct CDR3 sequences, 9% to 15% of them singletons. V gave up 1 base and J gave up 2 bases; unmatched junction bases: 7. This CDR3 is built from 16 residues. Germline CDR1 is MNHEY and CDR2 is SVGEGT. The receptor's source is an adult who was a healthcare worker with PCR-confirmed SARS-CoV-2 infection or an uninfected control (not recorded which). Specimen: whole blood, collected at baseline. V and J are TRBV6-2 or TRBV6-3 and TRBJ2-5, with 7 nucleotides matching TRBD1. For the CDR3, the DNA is TGTGCCAGCAGTTACTGGACAGGTCCCCCGCAAGAGACCCAGTACTTC. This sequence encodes CASSYWTGPPQETQYF.